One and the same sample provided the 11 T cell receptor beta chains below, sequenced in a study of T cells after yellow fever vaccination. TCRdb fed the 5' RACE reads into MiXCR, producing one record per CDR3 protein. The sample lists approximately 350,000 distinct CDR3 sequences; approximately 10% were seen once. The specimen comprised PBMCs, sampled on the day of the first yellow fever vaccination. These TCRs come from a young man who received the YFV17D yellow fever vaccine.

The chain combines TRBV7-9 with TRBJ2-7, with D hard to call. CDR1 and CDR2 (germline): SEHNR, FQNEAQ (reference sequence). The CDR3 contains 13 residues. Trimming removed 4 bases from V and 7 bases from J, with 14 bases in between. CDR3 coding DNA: TGTGCCAGCAGCTCCCCGGAGCTGGGGGAGCAGTACGTC. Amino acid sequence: CASSSPELGEQYV.

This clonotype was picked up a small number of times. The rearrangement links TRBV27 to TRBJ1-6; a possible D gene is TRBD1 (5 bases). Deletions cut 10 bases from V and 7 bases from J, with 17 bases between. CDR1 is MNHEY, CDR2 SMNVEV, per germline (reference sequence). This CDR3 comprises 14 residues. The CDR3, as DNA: TGTGCCACCTCCTCGGGGCGGGCAAATTCACCCCTCCACTTT. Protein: CATSSGRANSPLHF.

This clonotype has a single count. The CDR3 loop is CASSYSMGNQPQHF. DNA of the CDR3: TGTGCCAGCAGTTACTCAATGGGCAATCAGCCCCAGCATTTT. This chain uses TRBV6-5 with TRBJ1-5; D is unresolved. The CDR3 has 14 residues. Trimming took 0 bases from V and 2 from J, leaving 5 bases between them. The germline CDR1 and CDR2 sequences are MNHEY and SVGAGI.

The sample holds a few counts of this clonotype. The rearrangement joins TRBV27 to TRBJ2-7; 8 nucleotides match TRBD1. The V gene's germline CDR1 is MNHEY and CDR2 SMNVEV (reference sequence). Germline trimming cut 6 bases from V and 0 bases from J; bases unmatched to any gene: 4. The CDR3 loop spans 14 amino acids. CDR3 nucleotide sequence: TGTGCCAGCAGGCGACAGGGGCACTCCTACGAGCAGTACTTC. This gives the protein CASRRQGHSYEQYF.

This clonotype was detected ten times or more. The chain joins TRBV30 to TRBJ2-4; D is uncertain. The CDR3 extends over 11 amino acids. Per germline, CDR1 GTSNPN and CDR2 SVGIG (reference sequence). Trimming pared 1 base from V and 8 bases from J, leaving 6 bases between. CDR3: CAWSAADIQYF. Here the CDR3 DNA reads TGTGCCTGGAGTGCGGCGGACATTCAGTACTTC.

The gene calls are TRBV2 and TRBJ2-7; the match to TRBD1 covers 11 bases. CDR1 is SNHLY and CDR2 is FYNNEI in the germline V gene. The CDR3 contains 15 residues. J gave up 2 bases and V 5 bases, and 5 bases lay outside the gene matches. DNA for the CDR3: TGTGCCAGCAGTCACCGGGGACAGGGGGCCTACGAGCAGTACGTC. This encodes CASSHRGQGAYEQYV.

The CDR3 protein is CASSRDSHSPLHF. CDR3 sequence (DNA): TGTGCCAGCAGTAGGGACAGTCATTCACCCCTCCACTTT. The V call is TRBV6-5, the J call TRBJ1-6; 7 bases match TRBD1. Germline V gene data show CDR1 as MNHEY and CDR2 as SVGAGI. The CDR3 runs to 13 residues. The V and J ends lost 5 bases and 8 bases, in that order; junction bases with no gene match: 3.

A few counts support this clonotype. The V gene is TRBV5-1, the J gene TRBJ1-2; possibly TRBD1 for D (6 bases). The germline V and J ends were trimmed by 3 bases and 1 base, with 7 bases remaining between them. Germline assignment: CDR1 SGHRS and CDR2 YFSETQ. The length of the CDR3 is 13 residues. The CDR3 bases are TGCGCCAGCAGCTCGGGACATAACTATGGCTACACCTTC. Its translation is CASSSGHNYGYTF.

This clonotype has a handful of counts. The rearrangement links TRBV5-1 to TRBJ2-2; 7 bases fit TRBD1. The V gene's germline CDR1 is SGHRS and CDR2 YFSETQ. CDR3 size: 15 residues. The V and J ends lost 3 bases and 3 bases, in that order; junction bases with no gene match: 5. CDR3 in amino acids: CASSSTGWDTGELFF. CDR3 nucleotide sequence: TGCGCCAGCAGCTCGACAGGGTGGGACACCGGGGAGCTGTTTTTT.

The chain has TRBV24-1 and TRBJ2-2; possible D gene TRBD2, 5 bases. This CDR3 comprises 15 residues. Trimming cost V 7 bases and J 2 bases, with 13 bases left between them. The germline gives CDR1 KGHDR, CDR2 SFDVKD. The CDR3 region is CATSATSINTGELFF. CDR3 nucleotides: TGTGCCACCAGCGCTACTAGTATCAACACCGGGGAGCTGTTTTTT.

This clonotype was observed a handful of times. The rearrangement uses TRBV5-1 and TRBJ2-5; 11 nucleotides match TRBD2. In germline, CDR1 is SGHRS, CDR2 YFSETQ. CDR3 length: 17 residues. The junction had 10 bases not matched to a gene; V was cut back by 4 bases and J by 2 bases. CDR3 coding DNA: TGCGCCAGCAGCCTCGGGACTAGCGGAAAGTCACAAGAGACCCAGTACTTC. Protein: CASSLGTSGKSQETQYF.